Shown below are 26 T cell receptor beta chains from a single sample sequenced in a study of cytomegalovirus exposure and HLA in healthy donors. Produced via immunoSEQ multiplex PCR; TCRdb's table is partial and in-frame only. The sample records a few hundred thousand clones, 80% to 90% being singletons. Sequences were obtained from PBMCs. All receptors derive from a woman aged 18-35 years in good health and CMV-seronegative.

Here the CDR3 reads CASSPQPTGVRQPQHF. For the CDR3, the DNA is TGTGCCAGCAGCCCTCAGCCAACGGGGGTTCGTCAGCCCCAGCATTTT. This chain links TRBV11-2 with TRBJ1-5, with D perhaps matching TRBD1 (5 bases). The V end was cut by 5 bases, the J end by 6 bases, with 20 bases between. The CDR3 extends over 16 amino acids. Germline CDR1 and CDR2: SGHAT and FQNNGV.

The chain joins TRBV27 to TRBJ1-2; D is perhaps TRBD1 (5 bases). V shed 2 bases and J shed 8 bases, with 12 bases lying between them. From germline, CDR1 is MNHEY and CDR2 SMNVEV (reference sequence). This CDR3 contains 13 residues. The DNA for the CDR3 is TGTGCCAGCAGTTTACTTTCAGGGTACGGCTACACCTTC. Translation gives CASSLLSGYGYTF.

The chain recombines TRBV4-2 with TRBJ2-1; the D gene is possibly TRBD1 (5 bases). The V gene lost 0 bases and the J gene lost 7 bases, with 10 bases spanning the gap. Germline lookup yields CDR1 LGHNA and CDR2 YNFKEQ. This CDR3 has 14 residues. The CDR3 DNA is TGTGCCAGCAGCCAAGATAAGGGGATTAATGAGCAGTTCTTC. This sequence encodes CASSQDKGINEQFF.

The V call is TRBV6-1, the J call TRBJ1-5; 7 bases match TRBD1. Trimming took 1 base from V and 5 from J; bases not matched to a gene: 8. CDR1 is MNHNS, CDR2 SASEGT, per germline. The CDR3 contains 16 residues. The CDR3 DNA follows: TGTGCCAGCAGTGAAGTAGAGACAGGGTATGATCAGCCCCAGCATTTT. Translated: CASSEVETGYDQPQHF.

CDR3 protein: CASSRPGATNEKLFF. In DNA, the CDR3 is TGCGCCAGCAGCCGCCCAGGGGCAACTAATGAAAAACTGTTTTTT. The chain employs TRBV4-1 and TRBJ1-4, with a tentative D call TRBD1 (6 bases). Per the germline V gene, CDR1 is MGHRA and CDR2 is YSYEKL. The length of the CDR3 is 15 residues. The V end was cut by 4 bases, the J end by 0 bases, with 9 bases between.

The J gene is TRBJ2-5, the V gene TRBV30; D perhaps matches TRBD1 (6 bases). Per germline, CDR1 GTSNPN and CDR2 SVGIG (reference sequence). The CDR3 has 13 residues. Trimming pared 8 bases from V and 10 bases from J, leaving 23 bases between. CDR3 protein: CAVVRGGLADQYF. The CDR3, as DNA: TGTGCCGTAGTCCGAGGGGGTCTGGCGGACCAGTACTTC. Full variable domain (outside the CDR3, taken from reference TRBV30 and TRBJ2-5): SQTIHQWPATLVQPVGSPLSLECTVEGTSNPNLYWYRQAAGRGLQLLFYSVGIGQISSEVPQNLSASRPQDRQFILSSKKLLLSDSGFYLCAVVRGGLADQYFGPGTRLLVL.

The chain employs TRBV15 and TRBJ2-7, with a tentative D call TRBD1 (6 bases). CDR3 length: 14 amino acids. Germline-derived CDR1 and CDR2 are LNHNV and YYDKDF (reference sequence). The V and J ends lost 5 bases and 6 bases respectively, with 17 bases between them. The CDR3 coding sequence is TGTGCCACCAGCCCCGAGGGAAGAGGGGGCGAGCAGTACTTC. Residues: CATSPEGRGGEQYF.

The chain carries TRBV7-2 and TRBJ1-5; no clear D gene. The CDR3 extends over 13 amino acids. CDR1 is SGHTA and CDR2 is FQGNSA in the germline V gene. Trimming took off 1 base at V and 6 bases at J, with 7 bases between the two ends. In nucleotides, the CDR3 is TGTGCCAGCAGCTTAGGACCTAGTCAGCCCCAGCATTTT. This gives the protein CASSLGPSQPQHF.

The V call is TRBV5-1, the J call TRBJ2-2; TRBD2 agrees at 9 bases. This CDR3 region has 15 residues. The germline V gene has CDR1 SGHRS and CDR2 YFSETQ. V lost 1 base to trimming and J lost 6 bases; unmatched junction nucleotides: 4. In DNA form, the CDR3 reads TGCGCCAGCAGCTTGCGAGCGGGAGGCGCCGGGGAGCTGTTTTTT. Amino acid sequence: CASSLRAGGAGELFF.

The V and J genes are TRBV2 and TRBJ2-7; 10 bases line up with TRBD1. V was clipped by 6 bases and J by 3 bases; unmatched bases: 8. This CDR3 comprises 15 residues. Germline V gene data show CDR1 as SNHLY and CDR2 as FYNNEI. The CDR3 here is CASRPDRGEFYEQYF. CDR3 DNA sequence: TGTGCCAGCAGACCGGACAGGGGGGAATTCTACGAGCAGTACTTC.

The V gene is TRBV9, the J gene TRBJ2-7, with D perhaps matching TRBD2 (6 bases). CDR1 and CDR2 (germline): SGDLS, YYNGEE. V was shortened by 7 bases and J by 4 bases, with 9 bases between the two germline ends. The CDR3 sequence is 11 residues long. The CDR3 spells CASGGVYEQYF. The CDR3 bases are TGTGCCAGCGGAGGGGTGTACGAGCAGTACTTC.

The J gene is TRBJ2-7, the V gene TRBV7-8; 9 bases fit TRBD1. The length of the CDR3 is 15 residues. Losses at the gene ends were 3 bases for V and 2 bases for J; bases not matched to a gene: 5. Germline assignment: CDR1 SGHVS and CDR2 FQNEAQ. CDR3 sequence (DNA): TGTGCCAGCAGCTTTGGCCGGGACAGGGCCTACGAGCAGTACTTC. Protein: CASSFGRDRAYEQYF.

This chain links TRBV7-8 with TRBJ1-4; the D gene is possibly TRBD1 (5 bases). Trimming cost V 5 bases and J 5 bases, with 12 bases left between them. Germline loops: CDR1 SGHVS, CDR2 FQNEAQ. This CDR3 comprises 14 residues. In DNA form, the CDR3 reads TGTGCCAGCAGCCGGGGGACGGGAAATGAAAAACTGTTTTTT. It encodes CASSRGTGNEKLFF.

V is TRBV5-8 and J is TRBJ1-5; D not resolved. CDR3 length equals 16 residues. The germline gives CDR1 SGHTS, CDR2 YDEGEE. V was clipped by 1 base and J by 4 bases, with 15 bases between them. The CDR3 sequence: CASSLWEPAKNQPQHF. The CDR3 DNA reads TGTGCCAGCAGCTTGTGGGAGCCCGCAAAAAATCAGCCCCAGCATTTT.

The genes are TRBV5-4 and TRBJ2-7; TRBD2 matches 12 bases. This CDR3 has 17 residues. The germline V gene encodes CDR1 SGHNT and CDR2 YYREEE (reference sequence). V was clipped by 3 bases and J by 3 bases; unmatched bases: 10. Here the CDR3 DNA reads TGTGCCAGCAGCTATGGACTAGCGGGAACTGTCAACTACGAGCAGTACTTC. This codes for CASSYGLAGTVNYEQYF.

This clone was seen a few times. The V and J genes are TRBV18 and TRBJ1-5; D remains unclear. This CDR3 region has 13 residues. Germline CDR1 is KGHSH and CDR2 is LQKENI. V was trimmed by 2 bases and J by 4 bases, leaving 6 bases between them. The CDR3 spells CASSPGRNQPQHF. The CDR3 region has the DNA TGTGCCAGCTCACCAGGGAGGAATCAGCCCCAGCATTTT.

This chain links TRBV2 with TRBJ2-3, with D perhaps matching TRBD2 (6 bases). V lost 6 bases, J lost 2 bases, and 9 bases lay in between. Germline V gene data show CDR1 as SNHLY and CDR2 as FYNNEI. CDR3 size: 13 residues. CDR3 DNA: TGTGCCAGCAGGACTAGTGTCACAGATACGCAGTATTTT. Its translation is CASRTSVTDTQYF.

The sample holds one count of this clone. The CDR3 DNA reads TGTGCCAGCAGCCGGGGGGAACCTGGAAACACCATATATTTT. As protein: CASSRGEPGNTIYF. The chain combines TRBV7-9 with TRBJ1-3, with a possible D match to TRBD1 (5 bases). CDR1 is SEHNR, CDR2 FQNEAQ, per germline (reference sequence). The CDR3 extends over 14 amino acids. V was cut by 5 bases and J by 2 bases, with 10 bases left in between.

The chain links TRBV27 to TRBJ2-3, with 9 positions matching TRBD2. Trimming at V came to 2 bases and at J to 4 bases, leaving 4 bases not matched to a gene. This CDR3 contains 15 residues. CDR1 and CDR2 (germline): MNHEY, SMNVEV (reference sequence). In nucleotides, the CDR3 is TGTGCCAGCAGTTTAGCTAGCGGGATTGCAGATACGCAGTATTTT. Amino acids: CASSLASGIADTQYF.

The chain uses TRBV30 and TRBJ1-4; no clear D. Between the trimmed V and J ends, which lost 4 bases and 6 bases, there was a span of 18 bases. Per the germline V gene, CDR1 is GTSNPN and CDR2 is SVGIG (reference sequence). The CDR3 contains 15 residues. For the CDR3, the DNA is TGTGCCTGGATCCAAGGGCGGGGTGTCTATGAAAAACTGTTTTTT. It is translated as CAWIQGRGVYEKLFF.

Turning to this clone: At one end the junction does not follow the germline gene, possibly because of a read error. V usage is TRBV6-5 and J usage is TRBJ1-1; possibly TRBD1 for D (6 bases). The length of the CDR3 is 15 residues. Germline loops: CDR1 MNHEY, CDR2 SVGAGI. CDR3 protein: CASRYSRTENTEAFF. CDR3 coding DNA: TGTGCCAGCAGATACTCTCGGACAGAGAACACTGAAGCTTTCTTT.

A note on this clone: A read error may produce the germline difference seen at one junction end. This rearrangement joins TRBV18 to TRBJ1-2, with D possibly being TRBD1 (5 bases). The CDR3 has 14 amino acids. The germline V gene encodes CDR1 KGHSH and CDR2 LQKENI. CDR3 amino acids: CASSPPGTNYGHTF. The CDR3 DNA is TGTGCCAGCTCACCACCGGGGACTAACTATGGCCACACCTTC.

V and J are TRBV7-9 and TRBJ2-7, with D possibly TRBD1 on 5 matching bases. CDR3 size: 14 residues. The V and J ends lost 5 bases and 5 bases respectively, with 16 bases between them. CDR1 SEHNR and CDR2 FQNEAQ come from the germline V gene (reference sequence). CDR3 loop: CASSQVQDSHEQYF. As DNA, the CDR3 is TGTGCCAGCAGCCAGGTACAGGATTCCCACGAGCAGTACTTC.

This chain links TRBV11-3 with TRBJ2-1, with TRBD2 identical over 8 bases. The CDR3 covers 16 residues. With 4 bases clipped from V and 7 bases from J, the junction kept 12 bases outside the gene matches. Germline V gene sequence: CDR1 SGHNT, CDR2 YENEEA. CDR3 nucleotides: TGTGCCAGCAGCTGGGCTCGGGGCGGGGGGAGTAATGAGCAGTTCTTC. Residues: CASSWARGGGSNEQFF.

This clone has a handful of counts. This rearrangement joins TRBV19 to TRBJ1-5; 7 bases are a match to TRBD1. The CDR3 runs 14 residues. Per germline, CDR1 LNHDA and CDR2 SQIVND (reference sequence). Trimming removed 6 bases from V and 0 bases from J; junction bases left unmatched: 2. Written as DNA, the CDR3 is TGTGCCAGTAGCCACAGGGGTAGCAATCAGCCCCAGCATTTT. This gives the protein CASSHRGSNQPQHF.

This clone showed up just a few times. Here the CDR3 DNA reads TGTGCCAGCAGCAAGGACAGGGGTGTCGACGAGCAGTACTTC. As protein: CASSKDRGVDEQYF. The V call is TRBV7-9, the J call TRBJ2-7; 9 bases are shared with TRBD1. Germline CDR1 reads SEHNR; CDR2 reads FQNEAQ (reference sequence). The junction had 7 bases not matched to a gene; V was cut back by 5 bases and J by 5 bases. This CDR3 region has 14 residues.